Below are 7 T cell receptor beta chains sequenced from a single sample in a study of control samples from healthy donors and cancer patients. Profiled with immunoSEQ multiplex PCR; TCRdb holds only in-frame clones, not every one. The sample lists around 68,000 clones, approximately 83% occurring once. The sample consisted of blood. The receptors stem from a man in his 60s in good health.

The sample holds one count of this clone. This rearrangement joins TRBV6-2 or TRBV6-3 to TRBJ2-1; D is undetermined. The germline CDR1 and CDR2 sequences are MNHEY and SVGEGT. The CDR3 totals 14 residues. Deletions cut 0 bases from V and 5 bases from J, with 8 bases between. CDR3 bases: TGTGCCAGCAGTTACTCAGGCCCTCACAATGAGCAGTTCTTC. Translated: CASSYSGPHNEQFF.

This clone was seen only once. This sequence joins TRBV5-1 and TRBJ1-2, with D possibly matching TRBD1 (6 bases). The germline CDR1 and CDR2 sequences are SGHRS and YFSETQ. This CDR3 has 13 residues. Between the trimmed V and J ends, which lost 4 bases and 6 bases, there was a span of 13 bases. CDR3 region: CASSKDRHHGYTF. In DNA, the CDR3 is TGCGCCAGCAGCAAGGACAGACACCATGGCTACACCTTC.

This clone is a singleton in its sample. This chain uses TRBV28 with TRBJ2-1, with a tentative D call TRBD2 (5 bases). The germline V gene encodes CDR1 MDHEN and CDR2 SYDVKM. The CDR3 loop spans 17 amino acids. V was clipped by 7 bases and J by 0 bases, with 19 bases between them. DNA for the CDR3: TGTGCCAGCACCTCGGCCGGTAGCGCGAGCTCCTACAATGAGCAGTTCTTC. Translating gives CASTSAGSASSYNEQFF.

This chain joins TRBV18 and TRBJ2-4; D gene ambiguous. In germline, CDR1 is KGHSH, CDR2 LQKENI. Trimming left V 0 bases short and J 7 bases short, with 10 bases between. The CDR3 spans 14 residues. For the CDR3, the DNA is TGTGCCAGCTCACCACCTGCCCAGGCGAACATTCAGTACTTC. This codes for CASSPPAQANIQYF.

There are a few counts of this clone. The chain links TRBV18 to TRBJ1-2; 7 bases agree with TRBD1. CDR3 length equals 14 residues. Germline V gene lookup returns CDR1 KGHSH and CDR2 LQKENI. The J segment lost 8 bases and the V segment lost 3 bases, leaving 9 bases of the junction unmatched. In DNA form, the CDR3 reads TGTGCCAGCTCACCCCGGGACAGCCGTCGCGGCTACACCTTC. Translated: CASSPRDSRRGYTF.

This chain connects TRBV4-1 to TRBJ2-1, with 8 positions matching TRBD2. This CDR3 is built from 15 residues. Per germline, CDR1 MGHRA and CDR2 YSYEKL. V gave up 7 bases and J gave up 7 bases; unmatched junction bases: 12. CDR3: CASTRIAGINNEQFF. In DNA, the CDR3 is TGCGCCAGCACCAGGATAGCGGGAATCAATAATGAGCAGTTCTTC.

This chain connects TRBV7-3 to TRBJ2-7, with D maybe TRBD1 (5 bases). This CDR3 contains 13 residues. CDR1 SGHTA and CDR2 FQGTGA come from the germline V gene. Trimming took 0 bases from V and 5 from J, leaving 8 bases between them. The CDR3 loop reads CASSLTRVDEQYF. CDR3 coding DNA: TGTGCCAGCAGCTTAACCAGGGTTGACGAGCAGTACTTC.